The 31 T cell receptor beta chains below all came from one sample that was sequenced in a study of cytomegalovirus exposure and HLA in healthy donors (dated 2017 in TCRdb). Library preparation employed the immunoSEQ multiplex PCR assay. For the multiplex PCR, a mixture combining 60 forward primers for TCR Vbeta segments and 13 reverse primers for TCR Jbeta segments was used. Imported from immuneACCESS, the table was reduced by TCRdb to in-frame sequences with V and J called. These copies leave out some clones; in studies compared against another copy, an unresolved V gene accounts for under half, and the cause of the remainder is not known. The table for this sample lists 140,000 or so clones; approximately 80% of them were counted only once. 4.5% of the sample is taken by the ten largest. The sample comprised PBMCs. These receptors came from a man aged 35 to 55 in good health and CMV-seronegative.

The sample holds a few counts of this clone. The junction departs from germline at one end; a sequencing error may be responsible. CDR3 protein: CSVEGQGLDGYTF. DNA of the CDR3: TGCAGCGTCGAAGGACAGGGACTAGATGGCTACACCTTC. This chain links TRBV29-1 with TRBJ1-2, with 8 bases identical to TRBD1. The CDR3 covers 13 residues. CDR1 and CDR2 (germline): SQVTM, ANQGSEA.

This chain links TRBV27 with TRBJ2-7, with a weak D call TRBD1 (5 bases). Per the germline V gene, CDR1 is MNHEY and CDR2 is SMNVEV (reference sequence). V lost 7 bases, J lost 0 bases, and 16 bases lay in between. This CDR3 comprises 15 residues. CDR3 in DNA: TGTGCCAGCACTCACCTGGGGCGAGACTCCTACGAGCAGTACTTC. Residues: CASTHLGRDSYEQYF.

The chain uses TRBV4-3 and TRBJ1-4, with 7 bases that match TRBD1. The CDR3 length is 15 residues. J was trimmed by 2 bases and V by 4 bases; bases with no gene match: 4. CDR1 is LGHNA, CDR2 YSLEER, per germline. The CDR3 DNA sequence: TGCGCCAGCAGCCCACAGGGGACTACTAATGAAAAACTGTTTTTT. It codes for CASSPQGTTNEKLFF.

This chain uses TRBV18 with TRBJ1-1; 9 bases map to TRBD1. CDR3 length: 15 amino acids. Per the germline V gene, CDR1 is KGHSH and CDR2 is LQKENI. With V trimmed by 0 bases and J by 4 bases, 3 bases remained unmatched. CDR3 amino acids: CASSPPTGGLTEAFF. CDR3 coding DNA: TGTGCCAGCTCACCACCGACAGGGGGTCTCACTGAAGCTTTCTTT. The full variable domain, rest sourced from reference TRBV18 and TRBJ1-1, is NAGVMQNPRHLVRRRGQEARLRCSPMKGHSHVYWYRQLPEEGLKFMVYLQKENIIDESGMPKERFSAEFPKEGPSILRIQQVVRGDSAAYFCASSPPTGGLTEAFFGQGTRLTVV.

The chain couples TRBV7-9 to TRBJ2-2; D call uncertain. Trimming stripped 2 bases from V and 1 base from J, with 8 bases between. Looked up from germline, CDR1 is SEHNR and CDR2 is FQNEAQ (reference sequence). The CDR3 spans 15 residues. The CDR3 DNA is TGTGCCAGCAGCTTATACCTAGAGAACACCGGGGAGCTGTTTTTT. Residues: CASSLYLENTGELFF.

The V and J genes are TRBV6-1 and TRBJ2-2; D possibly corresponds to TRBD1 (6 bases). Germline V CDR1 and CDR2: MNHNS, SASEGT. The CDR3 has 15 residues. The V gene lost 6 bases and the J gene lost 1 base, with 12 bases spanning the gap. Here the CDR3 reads CASRSGGQNTGELFF. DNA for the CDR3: TGTGCCAGCAGGAGTGGGGGCCAGAACACCGGGGAGCTGTTTTTT.

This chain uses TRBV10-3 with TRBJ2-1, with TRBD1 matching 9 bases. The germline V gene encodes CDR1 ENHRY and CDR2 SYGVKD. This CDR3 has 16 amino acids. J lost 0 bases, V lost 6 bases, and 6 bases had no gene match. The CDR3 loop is CAISSDRGCSYNEQFF. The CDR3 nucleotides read TGTGCCATCAGCTCGGACAGGGGATGCTCCTACAATGAGCAGTTCTTC.

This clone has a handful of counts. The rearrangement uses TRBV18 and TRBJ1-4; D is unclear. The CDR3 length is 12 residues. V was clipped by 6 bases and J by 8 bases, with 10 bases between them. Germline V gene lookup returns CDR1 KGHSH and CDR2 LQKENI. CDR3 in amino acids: CASSPPSEKLFF. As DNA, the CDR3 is TGTGCCAGCTCTCCCCCTTCGGAAAAACTGTTTTTT.

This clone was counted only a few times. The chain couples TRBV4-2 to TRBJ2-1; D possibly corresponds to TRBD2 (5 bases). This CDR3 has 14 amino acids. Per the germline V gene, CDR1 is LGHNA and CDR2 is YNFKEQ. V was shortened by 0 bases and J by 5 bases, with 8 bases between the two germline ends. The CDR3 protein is CASSQEGGHNEQFF. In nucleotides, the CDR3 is TGTGCCAGCAGCCAAGAAGGCGGGCACAATGAGCAGTTCTTC.

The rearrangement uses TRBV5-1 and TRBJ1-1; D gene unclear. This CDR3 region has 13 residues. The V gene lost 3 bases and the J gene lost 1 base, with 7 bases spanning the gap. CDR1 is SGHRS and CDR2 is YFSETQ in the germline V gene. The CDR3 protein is CASSSGKNTEAFF. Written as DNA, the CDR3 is TGCGCCAGCAGCTCCGGGAAGAACACTGAAGCTTTCTTT. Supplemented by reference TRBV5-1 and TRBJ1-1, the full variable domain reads KAGVTQTPRYLIKTRGQQVTLSCSPISGHRSVSWYQQTPGQGLQFLFEYFSETQRNKGNFPGRFSGRQFSNSRSEMNVSTLELGDSALYLCASSSGKNTEAFFGQGTRLTVV.

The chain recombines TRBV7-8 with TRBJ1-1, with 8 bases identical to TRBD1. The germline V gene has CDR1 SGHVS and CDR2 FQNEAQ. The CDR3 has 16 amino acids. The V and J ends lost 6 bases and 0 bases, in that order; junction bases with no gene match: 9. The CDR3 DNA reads TGTGCCAGCAGGACAGGACAGGGCCCTTTGAACACTGAAGCTTTCTTT. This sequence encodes CASRTGQGPLNTEAFF.

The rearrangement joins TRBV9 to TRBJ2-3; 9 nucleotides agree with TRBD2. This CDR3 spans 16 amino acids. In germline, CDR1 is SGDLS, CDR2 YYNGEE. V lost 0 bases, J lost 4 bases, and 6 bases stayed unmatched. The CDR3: CASSVVVAGASDTQYF. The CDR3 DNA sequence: TGTGCCAGCAGCGTAGTGGTAGCGGGGGCCTCAGATACGCAGTATTTT.

In DNA, the CDR3 is TGTGCCACCAGCAGGGGACAGGGGGGCTACGAGCAGTACTTC. Amino acid sequence: CATSRGQGGYEQYF. This chain links TRBV15 with TRBJ2-7; 11 positions match TRBD1. This CDR3 has 14 residues. V lost 3 bases and J lost 3; bases outside the gene matches: 1. Germline CDR1 and CDR2: LNHNV and YYDKDF (reference sequence).

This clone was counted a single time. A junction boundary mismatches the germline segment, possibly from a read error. CDR3 sequence (DNA): TGTGCTAGCAGCTTAGCAGGGGGCTCCTACGAGCAGTACTTC. It specifies CASSLAGGSYEQYF. This chain connects TRBV7-7 to TRBJ2-7; TRBD1 matches 7 bases. Per the germline V gene, CDR1 is SSHAT and CDR2 is FNYEAQ (reference sequence). The CDR3 is 14 residues long.

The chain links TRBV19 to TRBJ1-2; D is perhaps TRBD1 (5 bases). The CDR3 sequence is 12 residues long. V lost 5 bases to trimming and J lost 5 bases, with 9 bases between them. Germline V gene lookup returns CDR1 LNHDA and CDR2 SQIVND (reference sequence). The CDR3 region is CASSHQGYGYTF. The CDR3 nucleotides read TGTGCCAGTAGTCATCAGGGTTATGGCTACACCTTC.

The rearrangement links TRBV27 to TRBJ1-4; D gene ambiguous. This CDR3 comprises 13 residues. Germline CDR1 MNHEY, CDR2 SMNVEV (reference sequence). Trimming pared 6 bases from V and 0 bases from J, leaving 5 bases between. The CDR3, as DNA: TGTGCCAGCAGCCGTGCAACTAATGAAAAACTGTTTTTT. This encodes CASSRATNEKLFF.

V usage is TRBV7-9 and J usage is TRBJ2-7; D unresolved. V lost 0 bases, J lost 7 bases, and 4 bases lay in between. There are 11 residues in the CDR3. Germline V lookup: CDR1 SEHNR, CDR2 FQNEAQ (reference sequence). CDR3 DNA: TGTGCCAGCAGCTTAGCGCGGGAGCAGTACTTC. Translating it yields CASSLAREQYF.

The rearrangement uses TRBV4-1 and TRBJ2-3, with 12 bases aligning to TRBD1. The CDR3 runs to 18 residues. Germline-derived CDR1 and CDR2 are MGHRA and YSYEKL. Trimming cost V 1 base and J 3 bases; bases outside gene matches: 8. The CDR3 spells CASSQAWDRGPRTDTQYF. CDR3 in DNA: TGCGCCAGCAGCCAAGCGTGGGACAGGGGGCCGAGGACAGATACGCAGTATTTT.

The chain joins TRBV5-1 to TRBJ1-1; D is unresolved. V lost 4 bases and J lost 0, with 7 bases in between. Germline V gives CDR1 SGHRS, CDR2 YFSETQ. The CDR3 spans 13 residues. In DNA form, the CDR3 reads TGCGCCAGCAGCGCCGCGATGAACACTGAAGCTTTCTTT. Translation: CASSAAMNTEAFF.

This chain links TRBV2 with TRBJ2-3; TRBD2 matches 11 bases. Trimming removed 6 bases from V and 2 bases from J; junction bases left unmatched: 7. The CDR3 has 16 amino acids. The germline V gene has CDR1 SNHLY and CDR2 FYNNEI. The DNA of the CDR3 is TGTGCCAGCAGGCCACTAGCGGGGGAGACCACAGATACGCAGTATTTT. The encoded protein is CASRPLAGETTDTQYF.

The CDR3 loop is CASSPLPRTGNYGYTF. The CDR3, as DNA: TGTGCCAGCAGCCCTCTGCCCCGGACAGGGAACTATGGCTACACCTTC. V is TRBV13 and J is TRBJ1-2; 8 bases fit TRBD1. Germline-derived CDR1 and CDR2 are PRHDT and FYEKMQ (reference sequence). This CDR3 is built from 16 residues. Trimming cost V 5 bases and J 2 bases; bases outside gene matches: 10.

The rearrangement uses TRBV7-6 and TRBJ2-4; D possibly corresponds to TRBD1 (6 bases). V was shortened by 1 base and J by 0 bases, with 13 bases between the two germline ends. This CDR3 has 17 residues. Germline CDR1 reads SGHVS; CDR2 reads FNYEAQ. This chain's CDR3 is CASSLGGRGLAKNIQYF. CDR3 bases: TGTGCCAGCAGCTTAGGTGGAAGGGGGTTAGCCAAAAACATTCAGTACTTC.

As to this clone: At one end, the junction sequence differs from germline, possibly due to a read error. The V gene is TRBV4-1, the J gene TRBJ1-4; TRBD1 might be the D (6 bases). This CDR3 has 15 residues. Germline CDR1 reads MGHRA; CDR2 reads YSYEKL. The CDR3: CASSQEAGGSEKLFF. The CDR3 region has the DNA TGTGCCAGCAGCCAAGAGGCGGGGGGCAGTGAAAAACTGTTTTTT.

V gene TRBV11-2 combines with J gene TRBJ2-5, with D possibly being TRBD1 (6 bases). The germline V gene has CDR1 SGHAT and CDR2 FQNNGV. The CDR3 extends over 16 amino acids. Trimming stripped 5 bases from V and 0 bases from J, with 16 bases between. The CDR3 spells CASSIRDTLYQETQYF. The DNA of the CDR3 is TGTGCCAGCAGCATCCGGGACACCTTGTACCAAGAGACCCAGTACTTC.

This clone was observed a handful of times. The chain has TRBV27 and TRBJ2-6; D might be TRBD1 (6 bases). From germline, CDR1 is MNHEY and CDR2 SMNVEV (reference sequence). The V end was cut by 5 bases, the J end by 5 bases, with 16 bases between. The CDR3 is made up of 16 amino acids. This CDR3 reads CASSASGQQWANVLTF. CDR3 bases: TGTGCCAGCAGTGCGTCCGGACAGCAGTGGGCCAACGTCCTGACTTTC.

The CDR3 DNA is TGTGCCAGCAGTGCCAGGGAGGGTACTGAAGCTTTCTTT. Translation gives CASSAREGTEAFF. V and J are TRBV2 and TRBJ1-1; tentatively, D is TRBD1 (5 bases). Per germline, CDR1 SNHLY and CDR2 FYNNEI. Trimming took off 4 bases at V and 5 bases at J, with 11 bases between the two ends. This CDR3 is built from 13 residues.

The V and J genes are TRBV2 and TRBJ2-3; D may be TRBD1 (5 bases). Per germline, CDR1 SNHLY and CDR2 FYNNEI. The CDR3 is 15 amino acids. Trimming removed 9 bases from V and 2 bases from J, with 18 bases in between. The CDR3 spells CASAYRSTNTDTQYF. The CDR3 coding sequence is TGTGCCAGTGCTTACAGGTCTACAAACACAGATACGCAGTATTTT.

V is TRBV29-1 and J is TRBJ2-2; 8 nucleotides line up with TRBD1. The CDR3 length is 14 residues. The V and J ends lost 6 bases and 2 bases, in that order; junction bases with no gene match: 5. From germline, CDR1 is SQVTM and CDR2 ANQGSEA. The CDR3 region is CSVYTGGNTGELFF. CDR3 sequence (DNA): TGCAGCGTGTACACAGGGGGAAACACCGGGGAGCTGTTTTTT.

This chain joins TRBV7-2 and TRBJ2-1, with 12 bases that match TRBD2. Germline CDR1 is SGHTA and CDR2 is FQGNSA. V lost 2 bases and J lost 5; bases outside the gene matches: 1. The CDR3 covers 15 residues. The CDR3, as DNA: TGTGCCAGCAGCTTACTAGCGGGGGGGAACAATGAGCAGTTCTTC. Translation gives CASSLLAGGNNEQFF.

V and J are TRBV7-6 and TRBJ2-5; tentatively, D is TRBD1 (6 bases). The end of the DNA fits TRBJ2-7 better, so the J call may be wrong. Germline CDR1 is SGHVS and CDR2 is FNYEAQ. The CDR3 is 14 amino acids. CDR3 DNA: TGTGCCAGCAGCTTAGTGGACAGCACCTACGAGCAGTACTTC. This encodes CASSLVDSTYEQYF.

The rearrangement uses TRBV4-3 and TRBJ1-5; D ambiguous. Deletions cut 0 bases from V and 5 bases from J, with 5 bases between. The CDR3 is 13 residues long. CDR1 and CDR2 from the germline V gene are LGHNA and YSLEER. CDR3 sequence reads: CASSQDLDQPQHF. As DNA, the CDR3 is TGCGCCAGCAGCCAAGATCTCGATCAGCCCCAGCATTTT.